The clone carrying this T cell receptor beta chain has a single count. Original handling: Reference gene primers were amplified, and this amplification served to estimate nucleated cell counts. Generated by immunoSEQ multiplex PCR, the TCRdb table keeps only in-frame clones and is missing some. V, J and clone size reflect that table, while D and trimming were determined from the DNA. The sample records roughly 63,000 clones, approximately 79% being singletons. The CDR3 runs 14 residues. The germline gives CDR1 SGHVS, CDR2 FQNEAQ. Trimming cost V 1 base and J 5 bases, with 9 bases left between them. The record originates from a study of blood T cell repertoires in COVID-19. Background on the study: COVID-19 samples collected from the United States, Italy and Spain covered acute and convalescent phases.

The V and J genes are TRBV7-8 and TRBJ1-5, with unresolved D. The source material was peripheral blood. This TCR came from a human donor in a cohort sampled during active COVID-19. In DNA, the CDR3 is TGTGCCAGCAGCTTAGGAGGGAATGATCAGCCCCAGCATTTT. Translation: CASSLGGNDQPQHF.